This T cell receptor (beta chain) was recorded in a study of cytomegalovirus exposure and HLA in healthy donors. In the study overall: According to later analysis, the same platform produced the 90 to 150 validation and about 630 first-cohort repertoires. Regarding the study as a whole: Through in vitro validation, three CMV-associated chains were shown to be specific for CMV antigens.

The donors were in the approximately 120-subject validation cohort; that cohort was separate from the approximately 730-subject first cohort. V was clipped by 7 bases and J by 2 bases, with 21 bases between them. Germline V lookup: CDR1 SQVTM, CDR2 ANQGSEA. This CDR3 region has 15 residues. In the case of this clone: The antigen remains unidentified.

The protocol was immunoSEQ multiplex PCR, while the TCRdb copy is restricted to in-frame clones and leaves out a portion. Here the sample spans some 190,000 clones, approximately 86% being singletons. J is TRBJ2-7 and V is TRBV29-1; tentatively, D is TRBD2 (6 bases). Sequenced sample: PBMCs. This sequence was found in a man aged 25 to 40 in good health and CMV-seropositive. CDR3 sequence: CSAGGQAGSTYEQYF. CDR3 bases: TGCAGCGCTGGAGGGCAGGCGGGGTCGACCTACGAGCAGTACTTC.